This entry lists 22 T cell receptor beta chains sequenced from one sample in a study of T cells after yellow fever vaccination. TCRdb re-called the 5' RACE reads through MiXCR, storing one row per CDR3 protein. The sample shows under 400,000 distinct CDR3 sequences, 11% of them seen only once. The sample was PBMCs, taken on the day of the first yellow fever vaccination. The receptor source for this set is a man younger than 30 who received the YFV17D yellow fever vaccine.

This chain connects TRBV21-1 to TRBJ1-4. TRBV21-1 counts as a pseudogene. The CDR3 sequence is 15 residues long. CDR3 bases: TGTGCCAGCAGCAGAGCCAGTGCTTGTAATGAAAAACTGTTTTTT. This gives the protein CASSRASACNEKLFF.

This clonotype appeared a few times. The chain links TRBV5-5 to TRBJ2-3; possible D gene TRBD2, 7 bases. Trimming removed 5 bases at V and 2 bases at J, with 15 bases between. CDR3 size: 15 residues. The germline V gene encodes CDR1 SGHKS and CDR2 YYEKEE (reference sequence). Here the CDR3 DNA reads TGTGCCAGCAGGGGGGGGCCACCGCCCACAGATACGCAGTATTTT. This sequence encodes CASRGGPPPTDTQYF.

This clonotype was seen more than once but under ten times. This rearrangement joins TRBV7-9 to TRBJ2-1; no reliable D call. Trimming removed 1 base from V and 9 bases from J, with 4 bases in between. Germline V gene data show CDR1 as SEHNR and CDR2 as FQNEAQ (reference sequence). CDR3 length equals 11 residues. In DNA form, the CDR3 reads TGTGCCAGCAGCTTAGTTACTGAGCAGTTCTTC. Its protein product is CASSLVTEQFF. Combining the CDR3 with reference TRBV7-9 and TRBJ2-1 gives the whole variable domain DTGVSQNPRHKITKRGQNVTFRCDPISEHNRLYWYRQTLGQGPEFLTYFQNEAQLEKSRLLSDRFSAERPKGSFSTLEIQRTEQGDSAMYLCASSLVTEQFFGPGTRLTVL.

V and J are TRBV7-2 and TRBJ2-4; D possibly corresponds to TRBD2 (5 bases). CDR1 SGHTA and CDR2 FQGNSA come from the germline V gene. The CDR3 has 13 amino acids. The germline V and J ends were trimmed by 2 bases and 8 bases, with 10 bases remaining between them. DNA of the CDR3: TGTGCCAGCAGCTTACGGGGTACTGACATTCAGTACTTC. Translated, it gives CASSLRGTDIQYF.

Only a few counts were recorded for this clonotype. The chain joins TRBV11-2 to TRBJ2-2, with 10 bases identical to TRBD2. The CDR3 has 18 amino acids. Looked up from germline, CDR1 is SGHAT and CDR2 is FQNNGV. The trim removed 5 bases at V and 0 bases at J, leaving 9 bases unmatched. The CDR3 sequence is CASSTLFSGGPNTGELFF. CDR3 bases: TGTGCCAGCAGCACCTTGTTTAGCGGGGGGCCGAACACCGGGGAGCTGTTTTTT.

The rearrangement joins TRBV6-5 to TRBJ2-1; D is undetermined. Deletions cut 0 bases from V and 0 bases from J, with 9 bases between. Germline-derived CDR1 and CDR2 are MNHEY and SVGAGI. The CDR3 is 16 residues long. Here the CDR3 reads CASSYSQVPSYNEQFF. The CDR3 coding sequence is TGTGCCAGCAGTTACTCCCAGGTCCCCTCCTACAATGAGCAGTTCTTC.

This clonotype was picked up many times. V is TRBV4-3 and J is TRBJ1-4; D not certain. This CDR3 has 17 residues. Trimming removed 0 bases at V and 7 bases at J, with 18 bases between. In germline, CDR1 is LGHNA, CDR2 YSLEER. The CDR3 DNA reads as TGCGCCAGCAGCCAAGATCTTAACCCGGGAATCGGTGAAAAACTGTTTTTT. The encoded protein is CASSQDLNPGIGEKLFF.

The chain links TRBV24-1 to TRBJ2-2, with TRBD2 identical over 13 bases. J gave up 2 bases and V 4 bases, and 6 bases lay outside the gene matches. The CDR3 has 18 residues. The germline gives CDR1 KGHDR, CDR2 SFDVKD. This CDR3 is CATSDGTSGVINTGELFF. In DNA form, the CDR3 reads TGTGCCACCAGTGACGGGACTAGCGGGGTGATCAACACCGGGGAGCTGTTTTTT.

This clonotype was counted at least ten times. V is TRBV11-2 and J is TRBJ2-2; TRBD2 matches 10 bases. V was clipped by 7 bases and J by 0 bases; unmatched bases: 11. CDR1 SGHAT and CDR2 FQNNGV come from the germline V gene. The CDR3 has 18 amino acids. CDR3 residues: CASTRRSSGGPNTGELFF. CDR3 nucleotide sequence: TGTGCCAGCACCAGGAGGAGTAGCGGGGGGCCGAACACCGGGGAGCTGTTTTTT.

The CDR3 loop is CASSLVGQSRREQYF. The CDR3 DNA reads as TGCGCCAGCAGCTTGGTGGGACAGTCTCGTAGGGAGCAGTACTTC. This chain uses TRBV5-1 with TRBJ2-7, with TRBD1 matching over 7 bases. The germline V gene encodes CDR1 SGHRS and CDR2 YFSETQ. The CDR3 contains 15 residues. The trim removed 0 bases at V and 7 bases at J, leaving 10 bases unmatched.

The V gene is TRBV7-2, the J gene TRBJ1-4; tentatively, D is TRBD1 (6 bases). Germline CDR1 is SGHTA and CDR2 is FQGNSA. The V and J ends lost 2 bases and 0 bases respectively, with 7 bases between them. The CDR3 runs to 15 residues. CDR3 protein: CASSLNRATNEKLFF. The CDR3 DNA follows: TGTGCCAGCAGCTTAAACAGGGCAACTAATGAAAAACTGTTTTTT. The full variable domain, completed using reference TRBV7-2 and TRBJ1-4, is GAGVSQSPSNKVTEKGKDVELRCDPISGHTALYWYRQSLGQGLEFLIYFQGNSAPDKSGLPSDRFSAERTGGSVSTLTIQRTQQEDSAVYLCASSLNRATNEKLFFGSGTQLSVL.

The chain recombines TRBV12-3 or TRBV12-4 with TRBJ2-5; 10 bases map to TRBD1. The CDR3 has 15 amino acids. V trimming: 6 bases; J trimming: 5 bases; junction bases outside the gene matches: 9. The CDR3: CASSRRQGARETQYF. The CDR3 DNA sequence: TGTGCCAGCAGCCGAAGACAGGGGGCAAGGGAGACCCAGTACTTC.

This chain joins TRBV29-1 and TRBJ1-4, with D hard to call. This CDR3 has 14 amino acids. The V end was cut by 4 bases, the J end by 0 bases, with 9 bases between. CDR1 is SQVTM and CDR2 is ANQGSEA in the germline V gene. The CDR3 nucleotides are TGCAGCGTTGTGCCGGCCGCAACTAATGAAAAACTGTTTTTT. Protein product: CSVVPAATNEKLFF.

This clonotype was observed at least ten times. The chain employs TRBV7-2 and TRBJ1-2; D gene ambiguous. The CDR3 length is 15 residues. Germline lookup yields CDR1 SGHTA and CDR2 FQGNSA. Trimming left V 2 bases short and J 3 bases short, with 13 bases between. CDR3 residues: CASSLSVGEDYGYTF. The CDR3 DNA is TGTGCCAGCAGCTTAAGTGTGGGCGAGGACTATGGCTACACCTTC.

The chain recombines TRBV5-1 with TRBJ1-2; 9 bases align to TRBD1. CDR3 length: 17 amino acids. Losses at the gene ends were 1 base for V and 4 bases for J; bases not matched to a gene: 11. The germline CDR1 and CDR2 sequences are SGHRS and YFSETQ. In DNA form, the CDR3 reads TGCGCCAGCAGCTTGCCCGGGACAGGGTCAGCTTCCTATGGCTACACCTTC. It specifies CASSLPGTGSASYGYTF.

The V and J genes are TRBV12-3 or TRBV12-4 and TRBJ2-7, with TRBD2 identical over 7 bases. J was trimmed by 0 bases and V by 10 bases; bases with no gene match: 9. This CDR3 comprises 14 residues. CDR3 in DNA: TGTGCCACCGTGCAGCGGGGACCCTCCTACGAGCAGTACTTC. Translating it yields CATVQRGPSYEQYF.

In its sample, this clonotype was seen a few times. The V gene is TRBV20-1, the J gene TRBJ2-1; 11 bases align to TRBD2. V gave up 3 bases and J gave up 7 bases; unmatched junction bases: 8. This CDR3 spans 15 amino acids. From germline, CDR1 is DFQATT and CDR2 SNEGSKA (reference sequence). This chain's CDR3 is CSASRVAGGPNEQFF. For the CDR3, the DNA is TGCAGTGCTAGCCGGGTAGCGGGGGGGCCAAATGAGCAGTTCTTC.

In this sample, this clonotype turned up a few times. The V gene is TRBV3-1, the J gene TRBJ2-1, with 10 positions matching TRBD1. The CDR3 contains 14 residues. Germline V gene lookup returns CDR1 LGHDT and CDR2 YNNKEL (reference sequence). J was trimmed by 4 bases and V by 7 bases; bases with no gene match: 4. Here the CDR3 DNA reads TGTGCCAGCAACCCGGGACAGGGGTACAATGAGCAGTTCTTC. It specifies CASNPGQGYNEQFF.

In this sample, this clonotype turned up a few times. This sequence joins TRBV7-6 and TRBJ2-5, with TRBD2 matching over 8 bases. Trimming at V came to 1 base and at J to 1 base, leaving 11 bases not matched to a gene. CDR1 is SGHVS, CDR2 FNYEAQ, per germline. This CDR3 is 18 amino acids long. The CDR3 region has the DNA TGTGCCAGCAGCTTAGAGAGTCCTAGCGGGCGACCCCAAGAGACCCAGTACTTC. This sequence encodes CASSLESPSGRPQETQYF.

The V call is TRBV20-1, the J call TRBJ2-7, with 8 nucleotides matching TRBD2. The CDR3 is 15 amino acids. The junction had 5 bases not matched to a gene; V was cut back by 0 bases and J by 1 base. The germline CDR1 and CDR2 sequences are DFQATT and SNEGSKA (reference sequence). CDR3 DNA: TGCAGTGCTAGAGATGCGGGGGGCTATTCCTACGAGCAGTACTTC. It codes for CSARDAGGYSYEQYF.

This clonotype was observed many times. The chain carries TRBV7-8 and TRBJ2-1; D might be TRBD2 (6 bases). The V end was cut by 5 bases, the J end by 6 bases, with 8 bases between. This CDR3 is 12 amino acids long. CDR1 and CDR2 from the germline V gene are SGHVS and FQNEAQ. The CDR3 region is CASSDGSNEQFF. The DNA for the CDR3 is TGTGCCAGCAGCGACGGGAGCAATGAGCAGTTCTTC.

This clonotype was picked up a small number of times. The rearrangement uses TRBV6-5 and TRBJ2-1, with 8 positions matching TRBD2. There are 12 residues in the CDR3. Germline V gives CDR1 MNHEY, CDR2 SVGAGI. After removal of 2 bases from V and 10 bases from J, the junction contained 1 base not matched to a gene. CDR3: CASSYAGGEQFF. As DNA, the CDR3 is TGTGCCAGCAGTTACGCGGGGGGCGAGCAGTTCTTC.